This T cell receptor beta chain comes out of a study of T cell responses to AZD1222 COVID-19 vaccine. Repertoires were generated with immunoSEQ multiplex PCR, while TCRdb's copy carries only in-frame clones and drops some. The profile shows about 120,000 clones, about 92% of them singletons. Concerning this clone itself: What it binds is unknown.

Germline loops: CDR1 LNHNV, CDR2 YYDKDF (reference sequence). The CDR3 is 15 residues long. The V gene lost 0 bases and the J gene lost 6 bases, with 11 bases spanning the gap. Study-level findings and limits: Baseline antibody screening turned up just six or seven seropositive AZD1222 recipients. The donors showed a predominance of white British ancestry and of females, with possible underestimation of clonal diversity. In all cases, repertoires were sampled only after the peak T cell response.

The chain employs TRBV15 and TRBJ2-2; D possibly corresponds to TRBD2 (5 bases). This specimen was peripheral blood, taken 28 days after the second AZD1222 dose. The receptor comes from an adult who received the AZD1222 COVID-19 vaccine. This CDR3 reads CATSRDLWGAGELFF. In DNA, the CDR3 is TGTGCCACCAGCAGAGATCTGTGGGGAGCCGGGGAGCTGTTTTTT.